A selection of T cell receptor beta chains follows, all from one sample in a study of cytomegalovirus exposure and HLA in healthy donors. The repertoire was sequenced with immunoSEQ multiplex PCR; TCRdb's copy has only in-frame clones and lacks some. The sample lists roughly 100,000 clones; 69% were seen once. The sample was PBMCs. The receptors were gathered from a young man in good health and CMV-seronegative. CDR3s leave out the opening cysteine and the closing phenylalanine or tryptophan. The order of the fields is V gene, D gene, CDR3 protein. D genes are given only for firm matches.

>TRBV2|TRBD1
ASIPGQGGNTEAF
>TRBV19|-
ASSPTTGGFSPLH
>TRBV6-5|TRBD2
ASSYSPRLAYEQF
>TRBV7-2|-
ASSGRVFGYT
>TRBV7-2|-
ASSLEGQESYEQY
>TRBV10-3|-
AISEEVGGEQF
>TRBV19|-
ASSFQGKPMNTEAF
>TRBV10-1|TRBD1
ASIEQGATDTQY
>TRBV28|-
ASRAVGGTDTQY
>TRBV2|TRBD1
ASRTLGQGNTGELF
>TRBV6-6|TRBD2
ASSYFIAGPTDTQY
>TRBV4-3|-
ASSQDLGRPGNTGELF
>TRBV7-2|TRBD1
ASSFTGGNTEAF
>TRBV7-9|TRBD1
ASSSSGQRSNGYT
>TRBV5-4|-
ASSLDRAEQF
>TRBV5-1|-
ASSLASSYEQY
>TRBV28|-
ASSFVKDWRGNQPQH
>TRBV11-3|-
ASSPRGDTATEAF
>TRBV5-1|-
ASSLLQGLDTGELF
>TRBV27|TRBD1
ASRGQGYTGELF
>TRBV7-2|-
ASSRWGEDTEAF
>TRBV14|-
ASSPYPTDEQY
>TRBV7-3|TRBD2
ASSQTPGGSPVVQF
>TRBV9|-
ASSVGSAGSTDTQY